This T cell receptor (beta chain) was recorded in a study of T cells in Graves' hyperthyroidism and ophthalmopathy. Findings of the study overall: Ophthalmopathy prediction by the model preceded onset by a median roughly 6 months. Blood also carried most thyroid clonotypes expanded above 0.001.

Stable Graves' hyperthyroidism meant no ophthalmopathy progression within 18 months. Criteria for exclusion of patients were uncontrolled infection, other autoimmune disease, pregnancy or lactation. On this clonotype: Its antigen is not identified.

Researchers took RNA transcripts and amplified the TCR beta CDR3 regions from them. The HTBI primer set drove a first-round RT-PCR of the TCR CDR3. TCRdb called the multiplex PCR reads again in MiXCR, with one record for every CDR3 protein. Counted here are 610,000 or so distinct CDR3 sequences, about 43% occurring once; the ten biggest clones make up 7.5% to 8.5%. This CDR3 region has 14 residues. Germline V gives CDR1 SGHTA, CDR2 FQGNSA. V lost 0 bases and J 13 bases, leaving 13 bases between the germline ends. The chain uses TRBV7-2 and TRBJ2-6, with D possibly matching TRBD2 (6 bases). The receptor's source is a woman between 18 and 29 years old with Graves' hyperthyroidism. The specimen was peripheral blood or thyroid tissue (not recorded which). The CDR3 sequence is CASSLAGGTGVLTF. The CDR3 nucleotides read TGTGCCAGCAGCTTAGCGGGGGGTACAGGTGTCCTGACTTTC.